This T cell receptor beta chain was profiled in a study of T cell clones after liver transplantation. Generated by immunoSEQ multiplex PCR, the TCRdb table keeps only in-frame clones and is missing some. This sample has roughly 56,000 clones, with 65% to 80% found just once. Unmatched junction bases numbered 11, after V lost 6 bases and J lost 6 bases. Germline V CDR1 and CDR2: SEHNR, FQNEAQ (reference sequence). The CDR3 has 16 residues. In its sample, this clone was seen a few times. The specimen was CD4+ T cells from blood, collected about 56 months after liver transplant. This receptor was identified in a human patient who received a liver transplant. T cells may partly derive from the graft donor. This chain connects TRBV7-9 to TRBJ2-2; 9 nucleotides line up with TRBD1. This CDR3 reads CASREPGQGWSGELFF. DNA for the CDR3: TGTGCCAGCAGAGAACCGGGACAGGGATGGTCCGGGGAGCTGTTTTTT.